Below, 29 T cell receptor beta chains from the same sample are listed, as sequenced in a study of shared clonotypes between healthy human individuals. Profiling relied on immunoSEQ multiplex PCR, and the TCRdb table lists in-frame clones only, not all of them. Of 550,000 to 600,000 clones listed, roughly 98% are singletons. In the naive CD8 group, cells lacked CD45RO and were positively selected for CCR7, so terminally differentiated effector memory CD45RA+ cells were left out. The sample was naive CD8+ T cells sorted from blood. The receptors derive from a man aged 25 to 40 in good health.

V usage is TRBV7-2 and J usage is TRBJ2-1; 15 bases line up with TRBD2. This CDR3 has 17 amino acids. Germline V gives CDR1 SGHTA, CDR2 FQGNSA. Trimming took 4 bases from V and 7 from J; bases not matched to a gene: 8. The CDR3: CASSSLTGTSGRNEQFF. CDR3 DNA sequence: TGTGCCAGCAGCTCCCTGACCGGGACTAGCGGGAGGAATGAGCAGTTCTTC.

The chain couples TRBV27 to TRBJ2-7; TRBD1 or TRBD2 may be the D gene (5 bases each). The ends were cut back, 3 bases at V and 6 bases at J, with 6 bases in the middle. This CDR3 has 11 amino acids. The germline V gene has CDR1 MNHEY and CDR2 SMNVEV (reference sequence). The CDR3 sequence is CASSFGAEQYF. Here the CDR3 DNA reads TGTGCCAGCAGTTTCGGGGCCGAGCAGTACTTC.

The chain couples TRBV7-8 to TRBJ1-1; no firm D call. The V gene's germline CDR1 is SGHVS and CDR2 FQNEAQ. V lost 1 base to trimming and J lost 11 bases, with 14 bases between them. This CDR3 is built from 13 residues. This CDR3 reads CASSLVPGGSAFF. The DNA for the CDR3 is TGTGCCAGCAGCTTAGTGCCCGGCGGTAGTGCTTTCTTT.

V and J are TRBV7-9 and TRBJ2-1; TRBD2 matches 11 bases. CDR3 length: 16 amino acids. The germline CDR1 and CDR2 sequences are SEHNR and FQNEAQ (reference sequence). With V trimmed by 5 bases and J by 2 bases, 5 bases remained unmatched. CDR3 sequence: CASSTLAGATYNEQFF. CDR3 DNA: TGTGCCAGCAGCACACTAGCGGGAGCCACCTACAATGAGCAGTTCTTC.

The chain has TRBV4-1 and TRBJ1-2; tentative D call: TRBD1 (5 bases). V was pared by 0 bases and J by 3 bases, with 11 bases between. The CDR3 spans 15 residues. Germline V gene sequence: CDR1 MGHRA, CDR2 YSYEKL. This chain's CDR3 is CASSQDRQTYYGYTF. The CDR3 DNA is TGCGCCAGCAGCCAAGATCGACAGACCTACTATGGCTACACCTTC.

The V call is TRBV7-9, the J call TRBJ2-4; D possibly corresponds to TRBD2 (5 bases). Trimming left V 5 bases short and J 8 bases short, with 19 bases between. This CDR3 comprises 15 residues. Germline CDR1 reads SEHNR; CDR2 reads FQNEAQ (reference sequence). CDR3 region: CASSQLRGTIDIQYF. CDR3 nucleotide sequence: TGTGCCAGCAGCCAGCTCCGGGGTACGATCGACATTCAGTACTTC.

CDR3 amino acids: CASSPDGRDTQYF. The CDR3 DNA is TGTGCCAGCAGCCCGGATGGTCGGGATACGCAGTATTTT. V gene TRBV9 combines with J gene TRBJ2-3; D not certain. The CDR3 has 13 residues. Germline CDR1 SGDLS, CDR2 YYNGEE. The germline V and J ends were trimmed by 4 bases and 6 bases, with 12 bases remaining between them.

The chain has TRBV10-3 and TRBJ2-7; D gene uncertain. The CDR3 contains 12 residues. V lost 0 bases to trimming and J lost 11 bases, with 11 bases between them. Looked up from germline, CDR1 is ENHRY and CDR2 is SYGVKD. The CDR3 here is CAISESRVFEYF. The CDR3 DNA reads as TGTGCCATCAGTGAGTCAAGGGTCTTCGAGTACTTC.

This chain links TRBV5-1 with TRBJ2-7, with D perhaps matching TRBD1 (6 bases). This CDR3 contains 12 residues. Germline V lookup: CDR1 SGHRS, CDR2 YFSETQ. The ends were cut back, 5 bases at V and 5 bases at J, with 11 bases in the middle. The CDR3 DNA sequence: TGCGCCAGCAGAGGGGACAATCACGAGCAGTACTTC. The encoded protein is CASRGDNHEQYF.

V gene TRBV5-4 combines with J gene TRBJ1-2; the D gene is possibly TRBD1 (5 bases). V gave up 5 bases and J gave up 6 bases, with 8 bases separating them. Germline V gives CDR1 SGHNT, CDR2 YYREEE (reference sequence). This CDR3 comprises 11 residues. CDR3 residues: CASSSGHGYTF. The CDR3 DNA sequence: TGTGCCAGCAGTTCAGGGCATGGCTACACCTTC.

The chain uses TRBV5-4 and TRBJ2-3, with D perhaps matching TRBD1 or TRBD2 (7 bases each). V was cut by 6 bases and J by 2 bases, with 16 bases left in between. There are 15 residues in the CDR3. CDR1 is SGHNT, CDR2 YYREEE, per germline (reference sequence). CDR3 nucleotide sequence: TGTGCCAGCACGCGAGCGGGACAGTCCACAGATACGCAGTATTTT. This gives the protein CASTRAGQSTDTQYF.

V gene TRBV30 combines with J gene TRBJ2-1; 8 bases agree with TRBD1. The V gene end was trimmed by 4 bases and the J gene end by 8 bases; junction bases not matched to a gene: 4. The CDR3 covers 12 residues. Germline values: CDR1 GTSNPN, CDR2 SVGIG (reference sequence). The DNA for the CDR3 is TGTGCCTGGACAGGGGGCAACGATGAGCAGTTCTTC. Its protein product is CAWTGGNDEQFF.

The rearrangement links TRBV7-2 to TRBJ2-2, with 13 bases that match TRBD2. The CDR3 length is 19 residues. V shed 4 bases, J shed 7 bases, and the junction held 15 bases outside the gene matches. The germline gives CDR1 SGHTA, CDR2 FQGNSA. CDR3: CASSSEALLAGGPDGELFF. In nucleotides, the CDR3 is TGTGCCAGCAGCTCAGAAGCTTTACTAGCGGGAGGGCCAGACGGGGAGCTGTTTTTT. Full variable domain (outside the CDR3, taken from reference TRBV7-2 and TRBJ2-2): GAGVSQSPSNKVTEKGKDVELRCDPISGHTALYWYRQSLGQGLEFLIYFQGNSAPDKSGLPSDRFSAERTGGSVSTLTIQRTQQEDSAVYLCASSSEALLAGGPDGELFFGEGSRLTVL.

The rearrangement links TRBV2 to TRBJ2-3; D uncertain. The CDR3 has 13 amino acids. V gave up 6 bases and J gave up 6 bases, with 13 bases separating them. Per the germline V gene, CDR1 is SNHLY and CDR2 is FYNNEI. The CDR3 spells CASRGPPQDTQYF. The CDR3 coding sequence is TGTGCCAGCAGGGGTCCCCCCCAGGATACGCAGTATTTT.

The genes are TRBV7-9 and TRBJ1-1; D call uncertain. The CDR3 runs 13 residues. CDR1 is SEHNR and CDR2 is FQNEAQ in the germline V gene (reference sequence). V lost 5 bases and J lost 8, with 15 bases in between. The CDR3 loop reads CASSDEFLTEAFF. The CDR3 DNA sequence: TGTGCCAGCAGCGACGAGTTCCTGACCGAAGCTTTCTTT.

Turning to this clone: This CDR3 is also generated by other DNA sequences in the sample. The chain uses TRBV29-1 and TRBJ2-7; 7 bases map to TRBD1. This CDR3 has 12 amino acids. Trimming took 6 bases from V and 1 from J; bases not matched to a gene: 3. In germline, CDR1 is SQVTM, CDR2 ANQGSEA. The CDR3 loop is CSVRDSSYEQYF. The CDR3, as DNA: TGCAGCGTCCGGGACAGTTCCTACGAGCAGTACTTC.

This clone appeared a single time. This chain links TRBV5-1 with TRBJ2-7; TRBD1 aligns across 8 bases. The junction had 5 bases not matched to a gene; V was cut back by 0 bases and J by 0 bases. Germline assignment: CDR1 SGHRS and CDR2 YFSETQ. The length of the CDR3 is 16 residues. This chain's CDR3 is CASSLAGQGSSYEQYF. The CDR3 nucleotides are TGCGCCAGCAGCTTGGCCGGACAGGGTTCCTCCTACGAGCAGTACTTC.

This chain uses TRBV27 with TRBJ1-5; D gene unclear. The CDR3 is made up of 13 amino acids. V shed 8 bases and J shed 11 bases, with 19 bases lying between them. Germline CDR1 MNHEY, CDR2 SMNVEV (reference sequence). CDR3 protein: CASGYNGPSAQHF. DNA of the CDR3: TGTGCCAGCGGCTACAACGGGCCCTCGGCCCAGCATTTT.

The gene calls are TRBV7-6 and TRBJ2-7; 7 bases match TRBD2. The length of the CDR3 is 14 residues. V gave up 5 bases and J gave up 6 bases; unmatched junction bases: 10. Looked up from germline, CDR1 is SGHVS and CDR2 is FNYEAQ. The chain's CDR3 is CASSPGGGTREQYF. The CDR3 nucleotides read TGTGCCAGCAGCCCTGGGGGAGGGACTCGCGAGCAGTACTTC.

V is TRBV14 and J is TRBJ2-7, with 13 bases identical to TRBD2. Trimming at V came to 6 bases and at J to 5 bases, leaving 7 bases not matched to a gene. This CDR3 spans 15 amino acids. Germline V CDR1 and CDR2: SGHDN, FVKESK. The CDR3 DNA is TGTGCCAGCAGGATCGGACTAGCGGGAGACGACGAGCAGTACTTC. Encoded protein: CASRIGLAGDDEQYF.

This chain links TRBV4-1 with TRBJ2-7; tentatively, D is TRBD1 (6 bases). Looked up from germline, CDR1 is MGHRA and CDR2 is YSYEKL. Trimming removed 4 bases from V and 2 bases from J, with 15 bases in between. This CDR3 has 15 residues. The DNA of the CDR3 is TGCGCCAGCAGCCTCGACCAGGGGCTACCCTACGAGCAGTACTTC. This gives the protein CASSLDQGLPYEQYF.

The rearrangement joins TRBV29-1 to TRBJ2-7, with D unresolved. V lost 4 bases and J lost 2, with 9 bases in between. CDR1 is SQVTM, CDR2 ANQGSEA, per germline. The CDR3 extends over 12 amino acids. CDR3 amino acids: CSVVGNAYEQYF. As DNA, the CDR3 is TGCAGCGTTGTAGGCAATGCCTACGAGCAGTACTTC.

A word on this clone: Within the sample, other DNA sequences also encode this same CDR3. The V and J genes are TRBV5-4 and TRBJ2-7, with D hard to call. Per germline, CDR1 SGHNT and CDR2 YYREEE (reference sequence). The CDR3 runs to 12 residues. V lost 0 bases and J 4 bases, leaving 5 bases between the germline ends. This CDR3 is CASSLDDYEQYF. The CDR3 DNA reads TGTGCCAGCAGCTTGGATGATTACGAGCAGTACTTC.

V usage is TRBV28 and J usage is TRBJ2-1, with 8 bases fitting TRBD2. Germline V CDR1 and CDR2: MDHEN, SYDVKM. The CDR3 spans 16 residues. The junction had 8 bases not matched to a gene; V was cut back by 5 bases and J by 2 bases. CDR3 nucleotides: TGTGCCAGCAGTCCGAAAGCGGGAGAGCCCTACAATGAGCAGTTCTTC. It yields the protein CASSPKAGEPYNEQFF. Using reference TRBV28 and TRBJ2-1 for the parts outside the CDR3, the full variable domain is DVKVTQSSRYLVKRTGEKVFLECVQDMDHENMFWYRQDPGLGLRLIYFSYDVKMKEKGDIPEGYSVSREKKERFSLILESASTNQTSMYLCASSPKAGEPYNEQFFGPGTRLTVL.

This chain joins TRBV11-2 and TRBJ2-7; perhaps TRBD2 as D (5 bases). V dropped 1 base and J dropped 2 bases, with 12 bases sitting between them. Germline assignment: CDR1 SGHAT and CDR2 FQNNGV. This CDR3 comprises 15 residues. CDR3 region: CASSLGGRVTYEQYF. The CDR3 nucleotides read TGTGCCAGCAGCTTAGGTGGGAGAGTTACCTACGAGCAGTACTTC.

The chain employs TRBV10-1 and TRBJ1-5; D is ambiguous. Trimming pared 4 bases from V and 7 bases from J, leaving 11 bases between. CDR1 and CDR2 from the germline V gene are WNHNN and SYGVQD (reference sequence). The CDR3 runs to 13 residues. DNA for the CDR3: TGCGCCAGCAGTGCTGGGGTGGGACAGCCCCAGCATTTT. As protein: CASSAGVGQPQHF.

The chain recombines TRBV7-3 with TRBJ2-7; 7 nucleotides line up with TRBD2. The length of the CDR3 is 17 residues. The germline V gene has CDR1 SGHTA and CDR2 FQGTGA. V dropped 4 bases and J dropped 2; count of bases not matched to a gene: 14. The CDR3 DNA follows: TGTGCCAGCAGCTCACACTACAACCAGCGGGAACCCTACGAGCAGTACTTC. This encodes CASSSHYNQREPYEQYF.

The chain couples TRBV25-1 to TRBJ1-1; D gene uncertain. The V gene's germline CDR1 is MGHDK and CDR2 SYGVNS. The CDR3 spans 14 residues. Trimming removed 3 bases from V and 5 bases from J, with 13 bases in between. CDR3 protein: CASSEAFDTTEAFF. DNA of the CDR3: TGTGCCAGCAGTGAGGCGTTCGACACTACTGAAGCTTTCTTT.

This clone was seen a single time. The CDR3 reads CAWSVRGSTGFVREQYF. As DNA, the CDR3 is TGTGCCTGGAGTGTCCGTGGTTCGACAGGGTTTGTTCGCGAGCAGTACTTC. The rearrangement links TRBV30 to TRBJ2-7; 7 nucleotides agree with TRBD1. V trimming: 0 bases; J trimming: 6 bases; junction bases outside the gene matches: 17. Germline V gives CDR1 GTSNPN, CDR2 SVGIG (reference sequence). CDR3 length equals 17 residues.